This T cell receptor (beta chain) was captured by sequencing in a study of blood T cells in healthy people across ages. Trimming left V 6 bases short and J 6 bases short, with 12 bases between. The CDR3 has 13 residues. The second PCR ran roughly 6 to 11 cycles with a sample-barcoded 5' primer and J-beta primers. TCRdb fed the 5' RACE reads into MiXCR, producing one record per CDR3 protein. The sample consists of about 1.5 million distinct CDR3 sequences, roughly 45% of them appearing once. Ranging in age from roughly 6 to 90, the donors were healthy Caucasian individuals from Russia. The TCR comes from a woman under 30 in good health. Material for sequencing was blood. The genes are TRBV12-3 or TRBV12-4 and TRBJ2-1; tentative D call: TRBD2 (5 bases). The CDR3 nucleotides are TGTGCCAGCAGGGGCATAGCGTTCAATGAGCAGTTCTTC. Translating it yields CASRGIAFNEQFF.